The sequence of this TCR beta chain was determined in a study of T cells after yellow fever vaccination. For the study at large: Preparing low-cell-number fractions relied on SMART-Seq v4 Ultra Low Input.

The CDR3 extends over 12 amino acids. Germline V gene lookup returns CDR1 DFQATT and CDR2 SNEGSKA (reference sequence). Trimming took off 1 base at V and 3 bases at J, with 6 bases between the two ends. For TCR, cDNA came from 5'RACE template switching, which added a universal primer site and UMIs. TCRdb re-analysed the 5' RACE reads in MiXCR, keeping a single row per CDR3 protein. Of 500,000 to 700,000 distinct CDR3 sequences listed, roughly a fifth are singletons. This clonotype was seen only a few times. V usage is TRBV20-1 and J usage is TRBJ1-1; D is unclear. The sequence came from a man in his thirties or forties who received the YFV17D yellow fever vaccine. The input for sequencing was PBMCs, taken 15 days after the yellow fever booster vaccination. The CDR3, as DNA: TGCAGTGCTAGAGCCCGGTACACTGAAGCTTTCTTT. Its translation: CSARARYTEAFF.